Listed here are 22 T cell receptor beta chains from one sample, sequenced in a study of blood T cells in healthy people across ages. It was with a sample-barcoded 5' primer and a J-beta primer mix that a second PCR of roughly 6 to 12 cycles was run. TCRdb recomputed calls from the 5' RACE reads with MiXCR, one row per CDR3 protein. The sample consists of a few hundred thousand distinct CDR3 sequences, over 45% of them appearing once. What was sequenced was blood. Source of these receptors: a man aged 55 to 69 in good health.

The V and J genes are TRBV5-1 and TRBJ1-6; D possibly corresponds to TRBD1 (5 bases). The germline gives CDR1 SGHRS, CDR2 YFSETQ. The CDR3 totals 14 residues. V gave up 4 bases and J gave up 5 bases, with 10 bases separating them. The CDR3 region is CASSLRQNNSPLHF. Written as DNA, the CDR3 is TGCGCCAGCAGCCTCCGACAGAATAATTCACCCCTCCACTTT.

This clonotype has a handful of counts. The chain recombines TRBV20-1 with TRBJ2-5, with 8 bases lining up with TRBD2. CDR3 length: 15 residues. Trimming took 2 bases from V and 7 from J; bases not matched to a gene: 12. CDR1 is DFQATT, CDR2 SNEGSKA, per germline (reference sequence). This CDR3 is CSARNSGNRAGTQYF. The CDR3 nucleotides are TGCAGTGCTAGAAATAGCGGGAACCGAGCGGGGACCCAGTACTTC.

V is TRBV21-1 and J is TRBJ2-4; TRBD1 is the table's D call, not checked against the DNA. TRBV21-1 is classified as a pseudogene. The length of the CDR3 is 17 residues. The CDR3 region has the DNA TGTGCCAGCAGCACCCCAGTCAAAGACCAGGCGCGAAACATTCAGTACTTC. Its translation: CASSTPVKDQARNIQYF.

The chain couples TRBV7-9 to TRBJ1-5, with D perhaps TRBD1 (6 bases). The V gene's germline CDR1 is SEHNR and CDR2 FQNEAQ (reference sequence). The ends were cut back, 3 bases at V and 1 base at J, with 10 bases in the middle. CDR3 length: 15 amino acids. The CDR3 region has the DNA TGTGCCAGCAGCTTCGGGGGGCAGAGCAATCAGCCCCAGCATTTT. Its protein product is CASSFGGQSNQPQHF.

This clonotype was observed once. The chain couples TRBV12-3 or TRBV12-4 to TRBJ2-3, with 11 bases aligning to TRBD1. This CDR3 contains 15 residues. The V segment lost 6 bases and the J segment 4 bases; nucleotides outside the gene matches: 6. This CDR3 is CASSAGQGDSDTQYF. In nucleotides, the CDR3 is TGTGCCAGCAGCGCGGGACAGGGGGATTCAGATACGCAGTATTTT.

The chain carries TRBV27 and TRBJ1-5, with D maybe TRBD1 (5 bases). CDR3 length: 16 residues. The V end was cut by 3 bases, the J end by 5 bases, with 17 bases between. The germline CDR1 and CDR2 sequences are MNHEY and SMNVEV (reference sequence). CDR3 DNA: TGTGCCAGCAGTTTTCTACAGACCCTGGGGGATCAGCCCCAGCATTTT. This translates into CASSFLQTLGDQPQHF.

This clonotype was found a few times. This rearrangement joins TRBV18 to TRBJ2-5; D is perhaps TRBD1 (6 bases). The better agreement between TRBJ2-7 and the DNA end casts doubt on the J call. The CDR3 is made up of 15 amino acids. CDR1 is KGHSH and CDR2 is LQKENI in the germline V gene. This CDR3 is CASSPSRAGEYEQYF. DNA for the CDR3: TGTGCCAGCTCACCCTCTAGGGCAGGGGAATACGAGCAGTACTTC.

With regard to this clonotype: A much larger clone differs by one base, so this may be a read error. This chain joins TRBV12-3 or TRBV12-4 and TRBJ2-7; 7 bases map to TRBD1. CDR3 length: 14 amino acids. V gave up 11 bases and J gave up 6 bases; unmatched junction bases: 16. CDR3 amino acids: CAGNIQGRQGEQYF. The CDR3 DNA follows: TGTGCCGGCAATATACAGGGTCGACAGGGCGAGCAGTACTTC.

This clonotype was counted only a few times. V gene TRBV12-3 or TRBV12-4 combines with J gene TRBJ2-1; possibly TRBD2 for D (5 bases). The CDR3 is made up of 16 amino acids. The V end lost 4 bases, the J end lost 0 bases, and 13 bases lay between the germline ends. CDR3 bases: TGTGCCAGCAGTTCGCTTCTGGGGAGCTCCTACAATGAGCAGTTCTTC. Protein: CASSSLLGSSYNEQFF.

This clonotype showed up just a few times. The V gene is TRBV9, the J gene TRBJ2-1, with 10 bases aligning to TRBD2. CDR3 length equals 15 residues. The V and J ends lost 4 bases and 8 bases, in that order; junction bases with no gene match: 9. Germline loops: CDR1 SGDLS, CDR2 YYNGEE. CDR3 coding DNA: TGTGCCAGCAGCCCCAGGGTAGCGGGAGGAGATGAGCAGTTCTTC. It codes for CASSPRVAGGDEQFF.

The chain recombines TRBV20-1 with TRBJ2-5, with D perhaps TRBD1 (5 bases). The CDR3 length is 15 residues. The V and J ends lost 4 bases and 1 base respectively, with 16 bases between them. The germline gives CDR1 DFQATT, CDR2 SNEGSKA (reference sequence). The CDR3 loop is CSATSTAGIQETQYF. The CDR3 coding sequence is TGCAGTGCTACATCAACGGCAGGGATCCAAGAGACCCAGTACTTC.

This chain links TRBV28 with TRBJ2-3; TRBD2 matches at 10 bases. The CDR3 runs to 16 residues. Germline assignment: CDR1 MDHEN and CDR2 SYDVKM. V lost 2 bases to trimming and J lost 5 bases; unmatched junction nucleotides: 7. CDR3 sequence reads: CASSLTSSGRVDTQYF. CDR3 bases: TGTGCCAGCAGTTTAACCTCCAGCGGGAGGGTAGATACGCAGTATTTT.

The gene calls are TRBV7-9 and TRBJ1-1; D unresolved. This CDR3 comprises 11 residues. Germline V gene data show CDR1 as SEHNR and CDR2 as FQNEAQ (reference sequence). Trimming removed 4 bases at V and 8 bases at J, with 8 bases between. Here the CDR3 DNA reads TGTGCCAGCAGCTCCCAATACGAAGCTTTCTTT. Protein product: CASSSQYEAFF.

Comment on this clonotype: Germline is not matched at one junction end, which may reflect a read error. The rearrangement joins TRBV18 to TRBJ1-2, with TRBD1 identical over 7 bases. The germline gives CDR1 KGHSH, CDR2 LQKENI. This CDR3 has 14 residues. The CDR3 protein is CASSPPSDRFGYTF. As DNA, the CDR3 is TGTGCCAGCTCGCCACCGTCGGACAGGTTCGGCTACACCTTC.

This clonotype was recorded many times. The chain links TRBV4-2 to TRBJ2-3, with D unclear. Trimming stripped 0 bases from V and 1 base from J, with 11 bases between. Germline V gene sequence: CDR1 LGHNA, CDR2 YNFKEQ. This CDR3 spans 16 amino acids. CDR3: CASSQEGSPRTDTQYF. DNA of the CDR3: TGTGCCAGCAGCCAAGAAGGGTCTCCCCGCACAGATACGCAGTATTTT.

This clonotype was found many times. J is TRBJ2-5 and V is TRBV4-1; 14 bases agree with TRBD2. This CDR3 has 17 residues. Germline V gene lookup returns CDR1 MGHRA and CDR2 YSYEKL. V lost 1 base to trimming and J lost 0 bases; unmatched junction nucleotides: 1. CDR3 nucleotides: TGCGCCAGCAGCCAAGGGACTAGCGGGGGGTACCAAGAGACCCAGTACTTC. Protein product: CASSQGTSGGYQETQYF.

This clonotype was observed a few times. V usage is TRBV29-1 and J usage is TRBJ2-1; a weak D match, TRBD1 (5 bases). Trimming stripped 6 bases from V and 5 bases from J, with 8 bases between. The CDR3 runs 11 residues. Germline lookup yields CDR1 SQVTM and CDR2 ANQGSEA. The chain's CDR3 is CSVGPDNEQFF. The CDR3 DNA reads TGCAGCGTGGGGCCGGACAATGAGCAGTTCTTC.

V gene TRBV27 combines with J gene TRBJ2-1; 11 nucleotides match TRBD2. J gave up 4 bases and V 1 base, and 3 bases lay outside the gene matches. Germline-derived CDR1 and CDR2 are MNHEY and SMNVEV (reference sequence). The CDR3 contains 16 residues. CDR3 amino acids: CASSLYGTSGYNEQFF. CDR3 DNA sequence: TGTGCCAGCAGTTTATACGGGACTAGCGGATACAATGAGCAGTTCTTC.

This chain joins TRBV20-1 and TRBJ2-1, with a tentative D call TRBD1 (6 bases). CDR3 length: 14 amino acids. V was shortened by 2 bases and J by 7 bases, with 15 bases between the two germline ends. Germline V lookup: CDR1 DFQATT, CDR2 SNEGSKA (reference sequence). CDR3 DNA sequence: TGCAGTGCTAGACTACAGGGATTGGGTAATGAGCAGTTCTTC. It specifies CSARLQGLGNEQFF.

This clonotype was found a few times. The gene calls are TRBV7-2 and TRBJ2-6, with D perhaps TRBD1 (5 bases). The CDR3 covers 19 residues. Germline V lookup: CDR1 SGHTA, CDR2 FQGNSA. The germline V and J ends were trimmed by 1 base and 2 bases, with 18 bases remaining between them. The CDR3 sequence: CASSLGIGVPPTGANVLTF. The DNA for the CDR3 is TGTGCCAGCAGCTTAGGGATAGGGGTTCCCCCTACTGGGGCCAACGTCCTGACTTTC. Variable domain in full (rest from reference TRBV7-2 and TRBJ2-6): GAGVSQSPSNKVTEKGKDVELRCDPISGHTALYWYRQSLGQGLEFLIYFQGNSAPDKSGLPSDRFSAERTGGSVSTLTIQRTQQEDSAVYLCASSLGIGVPPTGANVLTFGAGSRLTVL.

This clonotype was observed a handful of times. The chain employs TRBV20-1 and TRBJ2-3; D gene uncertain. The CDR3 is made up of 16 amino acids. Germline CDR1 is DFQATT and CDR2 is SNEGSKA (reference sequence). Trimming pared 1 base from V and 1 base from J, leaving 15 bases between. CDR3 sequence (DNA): TGCAGTGCTAGAGGGTCCCGGCATGTCGGCACAGATACGCAGTATTTT. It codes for CSARGSRHVGTDTQYF.

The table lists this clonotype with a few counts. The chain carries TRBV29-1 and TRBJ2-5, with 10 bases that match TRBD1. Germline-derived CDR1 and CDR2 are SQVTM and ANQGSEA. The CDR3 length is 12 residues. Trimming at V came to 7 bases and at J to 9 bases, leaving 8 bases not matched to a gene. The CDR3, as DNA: TGCAGCGCCTCCGGGACAGGGGAGGCCCAGTACTTC. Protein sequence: CSASGTGEAQYF.